These 14 T cell receptor beta chains share one sample of origin, sequenced in a study of CD8 T cells in Susac syndrome. With random hexamers, 0.5 to 1 ug RNA was reverse transcribed. In TCRdb, the immunoSEQ multiplex PCR reads were re-called with MiXCR into one record per CDR3 protein. The sample consists of some 200,000 distinct CDR3 sequences, approximately 95% of them appearing once. Sequencing was carried out using CD4+ T cells from PBMCs. Every receptor here comes from a human donor with multiple sclerosis.

The chain uses TRBV18 and TRBJ1-5; D gene ambiguous. The CDR3 sequence is 14 residues long. V lost 4 bases to trimming and J lost 0 bases, with 7 bases between them. Germline V gene data show CDR1 as KGHSH and CDR2 as LQKENI. The CDR3 here is CASSRGDSNQPQHF. The CDR3, as DNA: TGTGCCAGCTCACGGGGTGATAGCAATCAGCCCCAGCATTTT.

V and J are TRBV20-1 and TRBJ2-3; perhaps TRBD1 as D (5 bases). V was pared by 0 bases and J by 8 bases, with 12 bases between. Looked up from germline, CDR1 is DFQATT and CDR2 is SNEGSKA (reference sequence). The CDR3 contains 13 residues. The CDR3 bases are TGCAGTGCTAGAGATCCAGGGCAGTTTACGCAGTATTTT. It specifies CSARDPGQFTQYF.

This chain joins TRBV20-1 and TRBJ1-4; 7 nucleotides line up with TRBD1. There are 19 residues in the CDR3. CDR1 DFQATT and CDR2 SNEGSKA come from the germline V gene (reference sequence). Trimming removed 1 base from V and 5 bases from J; junction bases left unmatched: 19. The CDR3 sequence is CSARVSGRTGSPGNEKLFF. For the CDR3, the DNA is TGCAGTGCTAGAGTATCAGGGCGGACAGGCTCACCGGGGAATGAAAAACTGTTTTTT.

The chain employs TRBV13 and TRBJ1-5; 7 nucleotides agree with TRBD1. Germline assignment: CDR1 PRHDT and CDR2 FYEKMQ (reference sequence). The ends lost 5 bases at V and 9 bases at J; junction bases unmatched: 7. There are 13 residues in the CDR3. The CDR3 DNA reads as TGTGCCAGCAGCCTAAACAGGGGTCCGCCCCAGCATTTT. It specifies CASSLNRGPPQHF.

V gene TRBV20-1 combines with J gene TRBJ2-7; a weak D match, TRBD1 (5 bases). The V gene lost 6 bases and the J gene lost 7 bases, with 19 bases spanning the gap. The CDR3 consists of 13 residues. From germline, CDR1 is DFQATT and CDR2 SNEGSKA (reference sequence). CDR3 residues: CSARAGLPGEQYF. In DNA form, the CDR3 reads TGCAGTGCCAGGGCCGGGCTCCCCGGAGAGCAGTACTTC.

This chain links TRBV6-1 with TRBJ1-2; perhaps TRBD1 as D (6 bases). The V gene's germline CDR1 is MNHNS and CDR2 SASEGT. This CDR3 is built from 17 residues. V gave up 2 bases and J gave up 1 base, with 17 bases separating them. The CDR3 sequence is CASSEFGGLAFNYGYTF. For the CDR3, the DNA is TGTGCCAGCAGTGAATTCGGGGGGCTGGCTTTTAACTATGGCTACACCTTC.

There are a few counts of this clonotype. This chain links TRBV20-1 with TRBJ2-7; no reliable D call. There are 12 residues in the CDR3. Trimming left V 7 bases short and J 2 bases short, with 12 bases between. Germline lookup yields CDR1 DFQATT and CDR2 SNEGSKA (reference sequence). The CDR3 sequence: CSVGPGAYEQYF. The CDR3 DNA follows: TGCAGTGTAGGTCCAGGTGCCTACGAGCAGTACTTC.

The V call is TRBV20-1, the J call TRBJ1-1; 8 bases match TRBD1. V was clipped by 5 bases and J by 1 base; unmatched bases: 12. Germline V gives CDR1 DFQATT, CDR2 SNEGSKA (reference sequence). CDR3 length: 16 amino acids. CDR3: CSALLPGGSGNTEAFF. In nucleotides, the CDR3 is TGCAGTGCTCTCCTCCCAGGGGGCAGCGGGAACACTGAAGCTTTCTTT.

J is TRBJ1-2 and V is TRBV23-1, with D perhaps matching TRBD1 (5 bases). TRBV23-1 counts as an open reading frame of uncertain function. V was cut by 7 bases and J by 7 bases, with 16 bases left in between. The CDR3 totals 13 residues. The CDR3 DNA is TGCGCCAGCATCCTCAGACAGACGGGTGGCTACACCTTC. Encoded protein: CASILRQTGGYTF.

The V and J genes are TRBV29-1 and TRBJ2-5, with D perhaps assigned TRBD1 or TRBD2 (6 bases each). CDR1 and CDR2 from the germline V gene are SQVTM and ANQGSEA. V dropped 4 bases and J dropped 1 base, with 13 bases sitting between them. This CDR3 has 14 amino acids. CDR3 loop: CSVGTKGGQETQYF. CDR3 in DNA: TGCAGCGTTGGGACTAAGGGGGGCCAAGAGACCCAGTACTTC.

CDR3 in DNA: TGTGCCAGCAGCTTAAGAGGGCGGAACAATCAGCCCCAGCATTTT. Its translation: CASSLRGRNNQPQHF. The gene calls are TRBV7-8 and TRBJ1-5; D remains unclear. Germline V gene lookup returns CDR1 SGHVS and CDR2 FQNEAQ. Trimming pared 2 bases from V and 3 bases from J, leaving 11 bases between. The CDR3 is made up of 15 amino acids. Looking up the rest from reference TRBV7-8 and TRBJ1-5 gives the full variable domain: GAGVSQSPRYKVAKRGQDVALRCDPISGHVSLFWYQQALGQGPEFLTYFQNEAQLDKSGLPSDRFFAERPEGSVSTLKIQRTQQEDSAVYLCASSLRGRNNQPQHFGDGTRLSIL.

The rearrangement uses TRBV9 and TRBJ2-3, with D maybe TRBD2 (6 bases). Trimming pared 0 bases from V and 1 base from J, leaving 12 bases between. The germline V gene encodes CDR1 SGDLS and CDR2 YYNGEE. This CDR3 has 16 residues. CDR3 loop: CASSVEGERGTDTQYF. The CDR3 DNA reads TGTGCCAGCAGCGTAGAGGGAGAGCGGGGCACAGATACGCAGTATTTT.

This clonotype was picked up one time. This rearrangement joins TRBV20-1 to TRBJ2-3; possibly TRBD1 for D (6 bases). CDR3 length equals 14 residues. Trimming stripped 1 base from V and 9 bases from J, with 17 bases between. Germline V gene sequence: CDR1 DFQATT, CDR2 SNEGSKA (reference sequence). The CDR3 sequence is CSARVSGAAGTQYF. The CDR3 DNA is TGCAGTGCTAGAGTTTCAGGGGCGGCAGGAACGCAGTATTTT.

This chain connects TRBV9 to TRBJ2-3; D ambiguous. The CDR3 extends over 12 amino acids. Germline values: CDR1 SGDLS, CDR2 YYNGEE. V lost 5 bases to trimming and J lost 6 bases, with 10 bases between them. The CDR3 region is CASSGPLDTQYF. In nucleotides, the CDR3 is TGTGCCAGCAGTGGGCCGCTGGATACGCAGTATTTT.